Following are 21 T cell receptor beta chains from one sample sequenced in a study of T cell responses to AZD1222 COVID-19 vaccine (dated by TCRdb to about 2021). Receptor amplification or capture employed the immunoSEQ multiplex PCR assay. Imported from immuneACCESS, the table was reduced by TCRdb to in-frame sequences with V and J called. These copies leave out some clones; in studies compared against another copy, an unresolved V gene accounts for under half, and the cause of the remainder is not known. The sample contains over 140,000 clones, roughly 90% of them found a single time. Of the sample, approximately 5.4% is held by the ten largest clones. The sample's time point label, decoded: baseline before first vaccination. The sequencing used peripheral blood, collected on day 0 of AZD1222 vaccination. The receptors stem from an adult in good health.

The chain has TRBV2 and TRBJ1-3; a weak D match, TRBD1 (5 bases). This CDR3 is 14 amino acids long. Trimming took off 2 bases at V and 0 bases at J, with 5 bases between the two ends. The germline gives CDR1 SNHLY, CDR2 FYNNEI. CDR3 residues: CASSEQGSGNTIYF. The CDR3 DNA reads TGTGCCAGCAGTGAACAGGGCTCTGGAAACACCATATATTTT.

The rearrangement links TRBV6-5 to TRBJ1-2; unclear D gene. CDR1 MNHEY and CDR2 SVGAGI come from the germline V gene. CDR3 length: 12 amino acids. The V gene lost 7 bases and the J gene lost 8 bases, with 14 bases spanning the gap. CDR3 in DNA: TGTGCCAGCACCCGGACCGAGCGAGGCTACACCTTC. Protein sequence: CASTRTERGYTF.

This sequence joins TRBV3-1 (or the pseudogene TRBV3-2) and TRBJ2-5; TRBD1 is a possible D gene (6 bases). V was pared by 10 bases and J by 2 bases, with 17 bases between. The CDR3 length is 14 residues. Germline values: CDR1 LGHDT, CDR2 YNNKEL (reference sequence). The CDR3 coding sequence is TGTGCCACTAAACAGGGCCCCGGACAAGAGACCCAGTACTTC. It codes for CATKQGPGQETQYF.

The rearrangement links TRBV5-1 to TRBJ2-5, with 15 bases aligning to TRBD2. CDR1 is SGHRS, CDR2 YFSETQ, per germline. The length of the CDR3 is 15 residues. Losses at the gene ends were 4 bases for V and 4 bases for J; bases not matched to a gene: 2. This CDR3 is CASSPGLAGGETQYF. CDR3 nucleotide sequence: TGCGCCAGCAGCCCGGGACTAGCGGGAGGAGAGACCCAGTACTTC.

The chain links TRBV7-8 to TRBJ2-1; D unresolved. CDR3 length: 14 residues. CDR1 is SGHVS and CDR2 is FQNEAQ in the germline V gene. Trimming left V 2 bases short and J 5 bases short, with 10 bases between. In DNA, the CDR3 is TGTGCCAGCAGCTTAAAACAGAAAAACAATGAGCAGTTCTTC. Its protein is CASSLKQKNNEQFF.

The chain joins TRBV18 to TRBJ2-1; D remains ambiguous. V shed 3 bases and J shed 4 bases, with 10 bases lying between them. The CDR3 runs 14 residues. The germline CDR1 and CDR2 sequences are KGHSH and LQKENI. CDR3 residues: CASSPRDVYNEQFF. The CDR3 bases are TGTGCCAGCTCACCGAGAGACGTATACAATGAGCAGTTCTTC.

The V gene is TRBV6-5, the J gene TRBJ1-3; unclear D gene. The germline CDR1 and CDR2 sequences are MNHEY and SVGAGI. V was trimmed by 5 bases and J by 4 bases, leaving 9 bases between them. There are 13 residues in the CDR3. The CDR3 is CASSRQAGNTIYF. The CDR3 coding sequence is TGTGCCAGCAGTAGACAAGCGGGAAACACCATATATTTT.

The J gene is TRBJ1-1, the V gene TRBV2; D gene ambiguous. CDR3 length equals 13 residues. Trimming took off 8 bases at V and 0 bases at J, with 10 bases between the two ends. CDR1 is SNHLY, CDR2 FYNNEI, per germline. The CDR3 DNA sequence: TGTGCCAGCGAAAGGGCGGTGAACACTGAAGCTTTCTTT. Protein: CASERAVNTEAFF.

The V gene is TRBV5-1, the J gene TRBJ2-7; no reliable D call. V was pared by 1 base and J by 6 bases, with 8 bases between. Looked up from germline, CDR1 is SGHRS and CDR2 is YFSETQ. This CDR3 is built from 12 residues. In DNA, the CDR3 is TGCGCCAGCAGCTTGAGCAAGGGCGAGCAGTACTTC. Translation gives CASSLSKGEQYF. Filled out from reference TRBV5-1 and TRBJ2-7, the complete variable domain reads KAGVTQTPRYLIKTRGQQVTLSCSPISGHRSVSWYQQTPGQGLQFLFEYFSETQRNKGNFPGRFSGRQFSNSRSEMNVSTLELGDSALYLCASSLSKGEQYFGPGTRLTVT.

The V gene is TRBV15, the J gene TRBJ2-2, with a weak D call TRBD2 (6 bases). Trimming took 9 bases from V and 0 from J, leaving 8 bases between them. Germline V gene data show CDR1 as LNHNV and CDR2 as YYDKDF (reference sequence). This CDR3 comprises 13 residues. CDR3 amino acids: CATRDSNTGELFF. The CDR3 DNA reads TGTGCCACTCGGGACTCGAACACCGGGGAGCTGTTTTTT.

The chain couples TRBV7-2 to TRBJ1-1, with 7 bases lining up with TRBD1. Germline V gives CDR1 SGHTA, CDR2 FQGNSA. The CDR3 runs 16 residues. Trimming cost V 3 bases and J 1 base; bases outside gene matches: 8. The DNA for the CDR3 is TGTGCCAGCAGCTTGACAGGGAGCGGCGGGAACACTGAAGCTTTCTTT. It encodes CASSLTGSGGNTEAFF.

The V gene is TRBV5-8, the J gene TRBJ2-1; 16 positions match TRBD2. After removal of 4 bases from V and 8 bases from J, the junction contained 6 bases not matched to a gene. CDR1 and CDR2 from the germline V gene are SGHTS and YDEGEE. This CDR3 region has 16 residues. CDR3 region: CASSPAGTSGGDEQFF. The CDR3 nucleotides read TGTGCCAGCAGCCCCGCTGGGACTAGCGGGGGGGATGAGCAGTTCTTC.

The J gene is TRBJ1-4, the V gene TRBV5-1, with no clear D. Germline lookup yields CDR1 SGHRS and CDR2 YFSETQ. The CDR3 is made up of 15 amino acids. With 0 bases removed from V and 5 bases from J, the gap between germline ends came to 11 bases. Here the CDR3 reads CASSLAPFGNEKLFF. The CDR3 region has the DNA TGCGCCAGCAGCTTGGCCCCTTTTGGAAATGAAAAACTGTTTTTT.

CDR3: CASSQQNYGYTF. The CDR3 DNA reads as TGTGCCAGCAGCCAACAGAACTATGGCTACACCTTC. The chain joins TRBV7-2 to TRBJ1-2; D not certain. CDR3 length equals 12 residues. Deletions cut 5 bases from V and 2 bases from J, with 6 bases between. The germline V gene has CDR1 SGHTA and CDR2 FQGNSA.

This clone turned up a few times. The chain uses TRBV6-5 and TRBJ2-7; no clear D. V was shortened by 7 bases and J by 7 bases, with 20 bases between the two germline ends. This CDR3 has 14 residues. Germline CDR1 MNHEY, CDR2 SVGAGI. The chain's CDR3 is CASTGRSKKLEQYF. The CDR3 DNA is TGTGCCAGCACTGGCAGAAGTAAGAAGCTGGAGCAGTACTTC.

The V gene is TRBV2, the J gene TRBJ1-1; a possible D gene is TRBD1 (6 bases). The germline V gene has CDR1 SNHLY and CDR2 FYNNEI. The V gene lost 4 bases and the J gene lost 5 bases, with 14 bases spanning the gap. This CDR3 contains 14 residues. The CDR3 here is CASSAERGGTEAFF. CDR3 DNA: TGTGCCAGCAGTGCGGAAAGGGGGGGAACTGAAGCTTTCTTT.

This clone was found once. V gene TRBV11-2 combines with J gene TRBJ2-7; 8 nucleotides align to TRBD2. CDR1 and CDR2 from the germline V gene are SGHAT and FQNNGV. After removal of 4 bases from V and 6 bases from J, the junction contained 14 bases not matched to a gene. The CDR3 spans 16 residues. CDR3 bases: TGTGCCAGCAGCTCTAAAAGCGGGAGATCATCAAGCGAGCAGTACTTC. Translating gives CASSSKSGRSSSEQYF.

CDR3: CASSPETLGYTF. DNA for the CDR3: TGTGCCAGCAGCCCAGAAACCTTAGGCTACACCTTC. The chain carries TRBV7-9 and TRBJ1-2; D gene unclear. CDR3 length equals 12 residues. Germline V gene data show CDR1 as SEHNR and CDR2 as FQNEAQ (reference sequence). Trimming took off 5 bases at V and 8 bases at J, with 12 bases between the two ends.

The DNA for the CDR3 is TGTGCCAGCAGCCCGCTTTTGGGGGCTGACAATGAGCAGTTCTTC. It yields the protein CASSPLLGADNEQFF. V is TRBV14 and J is TRBJ2-1; possibly TRBD1 for D (6 bases). The ends were cut back, 4 bases at V and 5 bases at J, with 15 bases in the middle. Looked up from germline, CDR1 is SGHDN and CDR2 is FVKESK. CDR3 length equals 15 residues.

The chain employs TRBV9 and TRBJ1-4, with D unresolved. The CDR3 contains 14 residues. Germline CDR1 SGDLS, CDR2 YYNGEE. V lost 0 bases, J lost 7 bases, and 10 bases lay in between. DNA for the CDR3: TGTGCCAGCAGCGTAGGTGTTGCCGGTGAAAAACTGTTTTTT. Translated: CASSVGVAGEKLFF.

The chain recombines TRBV6-6 with TRBJ2-2, with a tentative D call TRBD2 (6 bases). The V end was cut by 2 bases, the J end by 7 bases, with 17 bases between. This CDR3 is 16 amino acids long. From germline, CDR1 is MNHNY and CDR2 SVGAGI (reference sequence). CDR3 in amino acids: CASSYGVRAGGGELFF. DNA for the CDR3: TGTGCCAGCAGTTACGGGGTTAGAGCGGGCGGCGGGGAGCTGTTTTTT.